The 7 T cell receptor beta chains reported below all come from one sample, sequenced in a study of identical twins. Using its own MiXCR run on the 5' RACE reads, TCRdb lists one record per CDR3 protein. The sample shows about 520,000 distinct CDR3 sequences, about 20% of them seen only once. These same records also appear under a second study, on T cells expressing NK-cell markers.

Material for sequencing was CD4+ T cells sorted from blood. The source is a woman aged 18-29 years in good health.

This clonotype was found a few times. The genes are TRBV20-1 and TRBJ1-1; 12 bases align to TRBD1. Germline CDR1 and CDR2: DFQATT and SNEGSKA (reference sequence). V dropped 5 bases and J dropped 1; count of bases not matched to a gene: 5. This CDR3 spans 15 amino acids. CDR3 sequence reads: CSARDRGPENTEAFF. CDR3 in DNA: TGCAGTGCTCGGGACAGGGGGCCGGAGAACACTGAAGCTTTCTTT.

This clonotype was found a few times. This chain connects TRBV7-2 to TRBJ2-3; possibly TRBD1 or TRBD2 for D (5 bases each). This CDR3 is built from 14 residues. Germline values: CDR1 SGHTA, CDR2 FQGNSA. V was cut by 5 bases and J by 0 bases, with 9 bases left in between. This chain's CDR3 is CASSGRDSTDTQYF. The CDR3 bases are TGTGCCAGCAGCGGACGGGACAGCACAGATACGCAGTATTTT.

This clonotype was seen only a few times. The CDR3 DNA reads TGCGCCAGCAGCGGCGGGACTCTTCTTGGCGAGCAGTACTTC. This translates into CASSGGTLLGEQYF. V is TRBV5-1 and J is TRBJ2-7; TRBD2 is a possible D gene (6 bases). This CDR3 has 14 residues. Germline CDR1 and CDR2: SGHRS and YFSETQ. V gave up 4 bases and J gave up 6 bases, with 17 bases separating them.

This rearrangement joins TRBV3-1 to TRBJ2-7; either TRBD1 or TRBD2 may fit D (6 bases each). Germline CDR1 LGHDT, CDR2 YNNKEL (reference sequence). The CDR3 is made up of 18 amino acids. V lost 4 bases and J 0 bases, leaving 22 bases between the germline ends. CDR3 DNA sequence: TGTGCCAGCAGCCGGCTTCTCGAACCGGGGGCCCCCTCCTACGAGCAGTACTTC. Its protein is CASSRLLEPGAPSYEQYF.

In this sample, this clonotype turned up a few times. V gene TRBV20-1 combines with J gene TRBJ2-7; D possibly corresponds to TRBD1 (6 bases). Germline-derived CDR1 and CDR2 are DFQATT and SNEGSKA (reference sequence). This CDR3 region has 12 residues. Trimming took 4 bases from V and 6 from J, leaving 13 bases between them. The CDR3 region is CSAIPGAGEQYF. DNA of the CDR3: TGCAGTGCTATCCCAGGGGCGGGCGAGCAGTACTTC.

This clonotype showed up just a few times. This rearrangement joins TRBV9 to TRBJ2-2; no clear D. The CDR3 loop spans 13 amino acids. CDR1 and CDR2 from the germline V gene are SGDLS and YYNGEE. Trimming took 6 bases from V and 2 from J, leaving 8 bases between them. The CDR3 loop is CASTTDNTGELFF. CDR3 DNA: TGTGCCAGCACCACAGACAACACCGGGGAGCTGTTTTTT.

This rearrangement joins TRBV11-2 to TRBJ2-1, with D uncertain. Germline loops: CDR1 SGHAT, CDR2 FQNNGV. Trimming took off 0 bases at V and 8 bases at J, with 8 bases between the two ends. This CDR3 is built from 13 residues. Written as DNA, the CDR3 is TGTGCCAGCAGCTTAGATTTGGGTTATGAGCAGTTCTTC. It is translated as CASSLDLGYEQFF.